Listed below are T cell receptor beta chains from one sample, sequenced in a study of blood T cells in healthy people across ages. TCRdb used MiXCR to reprocess the 5' RACE reads, holding one entry per CDR3 protein. The table lists over a million distinct CDR3 sequences, almost 60% of them singletons. The sample taken for sequencing was blood. All receptors come from a young man in good health. Each CDR3 is given with its conserved first and last residue. A D gene is named only where the DNA matches it firmly. Clone sizes are given selectively: once, few, many, or a class where the clone is expanded.

V gene: TRBV10-3
D gene: .
J gene: TRBJ2-7
clone size: .
CDR3 DNA: TGTGCCATCAGTGAGGGAGCGGGACATGATTACGAGCAGTACTTC
CDR3 protein: CAISEGAGHDYEQYF

V gene: TRBV7-2
D gene: .
J gene: TRBJ2-5
clone size: .
CDR3 DNA: TGTGCCAGCAGCTTAAAGTTACAAGAGACCCAGTACTTC
CDR3 protein: CASSLKLQETQYF

V gene: TRBV20-1
D gene: .
J gene: TRBJ1-5
clone size: .
CDR3 DNA: TGCAGTGCTAGAGAACAGGCCGGTCAGCCCCAGCATTTT
CDR3 protein: CSAREQAGQPQHF

V gene: TRBV2
D gene: .
J gene: TRBJ2-1
clone size: .
CDR3 DNA: TGTGCCAGCATATCCGGTGAGCAGTTCTTC
CDR3 protein: CASISGEQFF

V gene: TRBV3-1
D gene: .
J gene: TRBJ2-3
clone size: .
CDR3 DNA: TGTGCCAGCAGCCCCCGATGGACTAACACAGATACGCAGTATTTT
CDR3 protein: CASSPRWTNTDTQYF

V gene: TRBV6-5
D gene: TRBD1
J gene: TRBJ2-5
clone size: .
CDR3 DNA: TGTGCCAGCAGTCCTAAACAGGGGATAAGAGAGACCCAGTACTTC
CDR3 protein: CASSPKQGIRETQYF

V gene: TRBV5-1
D gene: .
J gene: TRBJ1-2
clone size: .
CDR3 DNA: TGCGCCAGCAGCTCGGCGGCCCGGGACAAAGACTATGGCTACACCTTC
CDR3 protein: CASSSAARDKDYGYTF

V gene: TRBV25-1
D gene: .
J gene: TRBJ2-7
clone size: .
CDR3 DNA: TGTGCCAGCAGTGATAAGTCCTACGAGCAGTACTTC
CDR3 protein: CASSDKSYEQYF

V gene: TRBV3-1
D gene: .
J gene: TRBJ1-4
clone size: few
CDR3 DNA: TGTGCCAGCAGCCAAGTTGATGCCCTCAGAACTGAAAAACTGTTTTTT
CDR3 protein: CASSQVDALRTEKLFF

V gene: TRBV12-3/TRBV12-4
D gene: .
J gene: TRBJ1-4
clone size: .
CDR3 DNA: TGTGCCAGCAGTTTCCAGGGGACTAATGAAAAACTGTTTTTT
CDR3 protein: CASSFQGTNEKLFF

V gene: TRBV20-1
D gene: .
J gene: TRBJ2-7
clone size: .
CDR3 DNA: TGCAGTGTACCGACAATTCGGGACTACGAGCAGTACTTC
CDR3 protein: CSVPTIRDYEQYF

V gene: TRBV3-1
D gene: .
J gene: TRBJ1-2
clone size: once
CDR3 DNA: TGTGCCAGCAGCCTAATTGACAGCAGCTATGGCTACACCTTC
CDR3 protein: CASSLIDSSYGYTF

V gene: TRBV7-2
D gene: .
J gene: TRBJ2-7
clone size: .
CDR3 DNA: TGTGCCAGCAGCTTACCCAGGGGCAGTTATTACGAGCAGTACTTC
CDR3 protein: CASSLPRGSYYEQYF

V gene: TRBV4-1
D gene: TRBD2
J gene: TRBJ2-1
clone size: .
CDR3 DNA: TGCGCCAGCAGCCAAGATGTAGCGGGGGGATGGAATGAGCAGTTCTTC
CDR3 protein: CASSQDVAGGWNEQFF

V gene: TRBV12-3/TRBV12-4
D gene: .
J gene: TRBJ2-7
clone size: .
CDR3 DNA: TGTGCCAGCAGTTTCGGCTTTCCCTACGAGCAGTACTTC
CDR3 protein: CASSFGFPYEQYF

V gene: TRBV5-8
D gene: .
J gene: TRBJ1-2
clone size: .
CDR3 DNA: TGTGCCAGCAGCTTCCGAGACAGATCCTTCTCTAACTATGGCTACACCTTC
CDR3 protein: CASSFRDRSFSNYGYTF

V gene: TRBV27
D gene: .
J gene: TRBJ2-5
clone size: .
CDR3 DNA: TGTGCCAGCAGTTTCGAACTAGCCCTACCTCACAATGAGCAGTACTTC
CDR3 protein: CASSFELALPHNEQYF

V gene: TRBV2
D gene: .
J gene: TRBJ2-7
clone size: .
CDR3 DNA: TGTGCCATCCTGGGGGCAGGGCAGTACGAGCAGTACTTC
CDR3 protein: CAILGAGQYEQYF

V gene: TRBV3-1
D gene: TRBD1
J gene: TRBJ2-5
clone size: .
CDR3 DNA: TGTGCCAGCAGTCGTTTTGTAGGACAGGGCAAAGAGACCCAGTACTTC
CDR3 protein: CASSRFVGQGKETQYF

V gene: TRBV20-1
D gene: .
J gene: TRBJ1-1
clone size: .
CDR3 DNA: TGCAGTGCTAGACGGGCGGAAAACACTGAAGCTTTCTTT
CDR3 protein: CSARRAENTEAFF

V gene: TRBV24-1
D gene: TRBD2
J gene: TRBJ2-3
clone size: .
CDR3 DNA: TGTGCCACCACCTCAGAGCGGGAGGGCTCCGATACGCAGTATTTT
CDR3 protein: CATTSEREGSDTQYF

V gene: TRBV15
D gene: .
J gene: TRBJ1-4
clone size: .
CDR3 DNA: TGTGCCACCAGCAGAGATCTCGGTAGGACCGCAACTAATGAAAAACTGTTTTTT
CDR3 protein: CATSRDLGRTATNEKLFF

V gene: TRBV6-6
D gene: .
J gene: TRBJ1-2
clone size: .
CDR3 DNA: TGTGCCAGCACCGAGACTGATTATGGCTACACCTTC
CDR3 protein: CASTETDYGYTF

V gene: TRBV12-3/TRBV12-4
D gene: TRBD2
J gene: TRBJ2-5
clone size: .
CDR3 DNA: TGTGCCAGCAGTTCCCAGCTAGCGGGAGGGATTGAGCAGTACTTC
CDR3 protein: CASSSQLAGGIEQYF

V gene: TRBV7-9
D gene: .
J gene: TRBJ2-7
clone size: few
CDR3 DNA: TGTGCCAGCAGATTTAGCGGATTAGGCTCCTACGAGCAGTACTTC
CDR3 protein: CASRFSGLGSYEQYF

V gene: TRBV29-1
D gene: TRBD2
J gene: TRBJ2-1
clone size: .
CDR3 DNA: TGCAGCGTTGGAGGGCTAGCGGGAGCCGTTGAGCAGTTCTTC
CDR3 protein: CSVGGLAGAVEQFF

V gene: TRBV29-1
D gene: TRBD2
J gene: TRBJ2-3
clone size: few
CDR3 DNA: TGCAGCGTTGACGAGTCTAGCGGGGGAACGGGGGATACGCAGTATTTT
CDR3 protein: CSVDESSGGTGDTQYF

V gene: TRBV15
D gene: .
J gene: TRBJ1-1
clone size: once
CDR3 DNA: TGTGCCACCAGCAGAGTCAGGGGACAAAACACTGAAGCTTTCTTT
CDR3 protein: CATSRVRGQNTEAFF

V gene: TRBV28
D gene: .
J gene: TRBJ2-7
clone size: few
CDR3 DNA: TGTGCCAGCAGTTTATCCGACCGAACCTACGAGCAGTACTTC
CDR3 protein: CASSLSDRTYEQYF

V gene: TRBV3-1
D gene: .
J gene: TRBJ2-5
clone size: .
CDR3 DNA: TGTGCCAGCAGCCAGGGAGGGGGGGCCCCGCAGACCCAGTACTTC
CDR3 protein: CASSQGGGAPQTQYF

V gene: TRBV6-4
D gene: .
J gene: TRBJ2-1
clone size: .
CDR3 DNA: TGTGCCAGCAGTTCGGACTCCCGCAATGAGCAGTTCTTC
CDR3 protein: CASSSDSRNEQFF

V gene: TRBV7-2
D gene: .
J gene: TRBJ2-1
clone size: .
CDR3 DNA: TGTGCCAGCAGCTTAGCGGAGGTTAGGGGGGGGCATGAGCAGTTCTTC
CDR3 protein: CASSLAEVRGGHEQFF

V gene: TRBV20-1
D gene: .
J gene: TRBJ2-1
clone size: .
CDR3 DNA: TGCAGTGCTCCAGGGGCACCCGACTACAATGAGCAGTTCTTC
CDR3 protein: CSAPGAPDYNEQFF

V gene: TRBV4-2
D gene: TRBD1
J gene: TRBJ1-2
clone size: .
CDR3 DNA: TGTGCCAGCAGCCAAGGGGAAGAAGGGGGCGCACGGAAATATGGCTACACCTTC
CDR3 protein: CASSQGEEGGARKYGYTF

V gene: TRBV13
D gene: TRBD2
J gene: TRBJ2-2
clone size: .
CDR3 DNA: TGTGCCAGCAGCTTAGGTCTAGCGGATCCTTGGGGGGAGCTGTTTTTT
CDR3 protein: CASSLGLADPWGELFF

V gene: TRBV15
D gene: .
J gene: TRBJ2-7
clone size: .
CDR3 DNA: TGTGCCACCAGCAGAGATAACCCCCACGAGCAGTACTTC
CDR3 protein: CATSRDNPHEQYF

V gene: TRBV7-6
D gene: TRBD2
J gene: TRBJ2-1
clone size: .
CDR3 DNA: TGTGCCAGCAGCTTAGTTCTAGCACGTGCTAGCGGGACCTACAATGAGCGGTACTTC
CDR3 protein: CASSLVLARASGTYNERYF

V gene: TRBV6-2/TRBV6-3
D gene: .
J gene: TRBJ1-2
clone size: .
CDR3 DNA: TGTGCCAGCAGTTACTCGTATGGGGCCCGGGAGATCGACTATGGCTACACCTTC
CDR3 protein: CASSYSYGAREIDYGYTF

V gene: TRBV7-2
D gene: TRBD2
J gene: TRBJ2-3
clone size: .
CDR3 DNA: TGTGCCAGCAGCTACCGGAGCGGGGGAATCACAGATACGCAGTATTTT
CDR3 protein: CASSYRSGGITDTQYF

V gene: TRBV27
D gene: .
J gene: TRBJ2-4
clone size: .
CDR3 DNA: TGTGCCAGCAGTTTCACAGCTCTAGCCAAAAACATTCAGTACTTC
CDR3 protein: CASSFTALAKNIQYF

V gene: TRBV5-1
D gene: TRBD1
J gene: TRBJ2-7
clone size: few
CDR3 DNA: TGCGCCAGCAGCTTGCGGGACAGGGGCGGGTACGAGCAGTACTTC
CDR3 protein: CASSLRDRGGYEQYF

V gene: TRBV27
D gene: TRBD1
J gene: TRBJ2-7
clone size: few
CDR3 DNA: TGTGCCAGCAGCCCAGGGGGTCACTACGAGCAGTACTTC
CDR3 protein: CASSPGGHYEQYF

V gene: TRBV5-1
D gene: .
J gene: TRBJ1-2
clone size: once
CDR3 DNA: TGCGCCAGCAGCCTCTACACCGGGAACCCCAATGGCTACACCTTC
CDR3 protein: CASSLYTGNPNGYTF

V gene: TRBV6-4
D gene: TRBD2
J gene: TRBJ2-5
clone size: .
CDR3 DNA: TGTGCCAGCAGTGACAGGCTAGCGGGTTACAATGAGCAGTACTTC
CDR3 protein: CASSDRLAGYNEQYF

V gene: TRBV28
D gene: .
J gene: TRBJ1-3
clone size: .
CDR3 DNA: TGTGCCAGCAGTTTATGGGGGGGCTCTGGAAACACCATATATTTT
CDR3 protein: CASSLWGGSGNTIYF

V gene: TRBV7-2
D gene: .
J gene: TRBJ2-6
clone size: .
CDR3 DNA: TGTGCCAGCAACGCCGGGACAGGGGCCAACGTCCTGACTTTC
CDR3 protein: CASNAGTGANVLTF

V gene: TRBV4-1
D gene: .
J gene: TRBJ1-1
clone size: .
CDR3 DNA: TGCGCCAGCAGCCAAGGGACCGTTGAAGCTTTCTTT
CDR3 protein: CASSQGTVEAFF

V gene: TRBV27
D gene: .
J gene: TRBJ1-2
clone size: .
CDR3 DNA: TGTGCCAGCAGTGTCAGGGGAGAGGACTATGGCTACACCTTC
CDR3 protein: CASSVRGEDYGYTF

V gene: TRBV20-1
D gene: .
J gene: TRBJ2-1
clone size: .
CDR3 DNA: TGCAGTGTTGACATACTCTCCTACAATGAGCAGTTCTTC
CDR3 protein: CSVDILSYNEQFF

V gene: TRBV20-1
D gene: TRBD2
J gene: TRBJ2-4
clone size: .
CDR3 DNA: TGCAGTGCTAGAGATCTCTTGGCGGGAGACCAGAACATTCAGTACTTC
CDR3 protein: CSARDLLAGDQNIQYF

V gene: TRBV29-1
D gene: TRBD2
J gene: TRBJ2-5
clone size: few
CDR3 DNA: TGCAGCGTTCTCCCTTTAACTAGCGGGAGCGGGGAGACCCAGTACTTC
CDR3 protein: CSVLPLTSGSGETQYF

V gene: TRBV3-1
D gene: TRBD2
J gene: TRBJ2-3
clone size: .
CDR3 DNA: TGTGCCAGCAGCCACAGACTAGCGTCTAGCACAGATACGCAGTATTTT
CDR3 protein: CASSHRLASSTDTQYF

V gene: TRBV20-1
D gene: .
J gene: TRBJ2-1
clone size: .
CDR3 DNA: TGCAGTGCTATGAGAGGACAGACTCTATGGGATGAGCAGTTCTTC
CDR3 protein: CSAMRGQTLWDEQFF